This TCR beta chain was recorded in a study of Graves' ophthalmopathy and Graves' hyperthyroidism. PBMCs were obtained from roughly 9.9 ml of fresh peripheral blood. Amplified material comprised TCR beta CDR3 regions derived from RNA transcripts. HTBI primers served in a first-round RT-PCR, which a second-round multiplex PCR followed. TCRdb processed the multiplex PCR reads anew with MiXCR; each CDR3 protein has one entry. The repertoire holds 260,000 or so distinct CDR3 sequences, about 46% seen once, with less than 60% in the top ten. This clonotype was found a few times. The V end was cut by 5 bases, the J end by 5 bases, with 9 bases between. Germline V gives CDR1 DFQATT, CDR2 SNEGSKA (reference sequence). The CDR3 runs 11 residues.

V gene TRBV20-1 combines with J gene TRBJ2-5; D unclear. The sample consisted of peripheral blood. This TCR came from an adult man with Graves' ophthalmopathy. CDR3 DNA sequence: TGCAGTGCTGGGGTGTTGGAGACCCAGTACTTC. It is translated as CSAGVLETQYF.